This passage covers 5 T cell receptor beta chains from one sample sequenced in a study of CD8 T cells in Susac syndrome. RNA in amounts of about 0.5 to 1 ug was reverse transcribed with random hexamers. In TCRdb, the immunoSEQ multiplex PCR reads were re-called with MiXCR into one record per CDR3 protein. The data contain tens of thousands of distinct CDR3 sequences, approximately 93% of them singletons. Sequencing was performed on CD8+ T cells from PBMCs. The origin of the receptors is a human donor in good health.

The gene calls are TRBV3-1 and TRBJ2-6; D unclear. This CDR3 is 15 amino acids long. Trimming removed 4 bases from V and 2 bases from J, with 9 bases in between. Germline V lookup: CDR1 LGHDT, CDR2 YNNKEL (reference sequence). The chain's CDR3 is CASSPSFTGANVLTF. The CDR3 DNA reads as TGTGCCAGCAGCCCTTCCTTTACTGGGGCCAACGTCCTGACTTTC.

DNA of the CDR3: TGTGCCAGTAGTACCTGGACAGGGGACGAGCAGTACTTC. Its protein product is CASSTWTGDEQYF. This chain uses TRBV19 with TRBJ2-7, with TRBD1 matching over 9 bases. V trimming: 4 bases; J trimming: 5 bases; junction bases outside the gene matches: 3. Germline V gene lookup returns CDR1 LNHDA and CDR2 SQIVND (reference sequence). The length of the CDR3 is 13 residues.

CDR3 amino acids: CASSLPSGQETQYF. The CDR3 DNA reads as TGTGCCAGCAGTTTGCCTAGCGGTCAAGAGACCCAGTACTTC. This chain links TRBV28 with TRBJ2-5; 7 bases line up with TRBD2. The CDR3 length is 14 residues. Trimming at V came to 3 bases and at J to 2 bases, leaving 3 bases not matched to a gene. Germline CDR1 is MDHEN and CDR2 is SYDVKM.

This chain connects TRBV6-1 to TRBJ2-3, with D maybe TRBD2 (5 bases). The CDR3 totals 14 residues. V was pared by 6 bases and J by 2 bases, with 12 bases between. Germline V gene sequence: CDR1 MNHNS, CDR2 SASEGT. The CDR3 reads CASSLVGNTDTQYF. Written as DNA, the CDR3 is TGTGCCAGCAGCCTAGTCGGGAACACAGATACGCAGTATTTT.

The chain links TRBV6-6 to TRBJ2-1; 12 bases are a match to TRBD2. The CDR3 has 16 residues. Germline lookup yields CDR1 MNHNY and CDR2 SVGAGI (reference sequence). V was clipped by 6 bases and J by 7 bases; unmatched bases: 10. CDR3 in DNA: TGTGCCAGCAGCTCTCTACTAGCGGGAGGCGGTAATGAGCAGTTCTTC. It yields the protein CASSSLLAGGGNEQFF.